The clone carrying this T cell receptor (beta chain) has a count of ten or more. The source of the sample is a study of HIV-infected patients and healthy controls. J was trimmed by 0 bases and V by 7 bases; bases with no gene match: 9. This CDR3 is 17 amino acids long. 500 ng RNA was reverse transcribed with alpha and beta constant-region primers. Each of the alpha and beta chains got its own library through chain-specific third strand synthesis with indices. TCRdb processed the 5' RACE reads anew with MiXCR; each CDR3 protein has one entry. Among 9,500 to 11,000 distinct CDR3 sequences listed, roughly 5% were seen once. Whole blood was used without fractionation, so all unsorted peripheral T cells were included.

The starting material was blood, obtained before antiretroviral therapy. The receptor was isolated from an adult with HIV infection. This chain uses TRBV12-3 or TRBV12-4 with TRBJ2-3; TRBD2 agrees at 11 bases. The CDR3 DNA is TGTGCCAGCACCAAACCTGGGACTAGCGGAAGCACAGATACGCAGTATTTT. As protein: CASTKPGTSGSTDTQYF.